This T cell receptor (beta chain) was identified during a study of T cells in Graves' hyperthyroidism and ophthalmopathy. On the study more broadly: Blood from the periphery was taken at initial diagnosis, before any treatment.

Amplified TCR beta CDR3 regions derived from RNA transcripts. During a first-round RT-PCR of the TCR CDR3, the HTBI primer set was used. TCRdb fed the multiplex PCR reads into MiXCR, producing one record per CDR3 protein. The sample lists about 500,000 distinct CDR3 sequences, about an eighth occurring once. Clinical symptoms, serum thyroxine, TRAb, thyroid ultrasound and orbital computed tomography established diagnosis. Approximately 9.3 ml of fresh peripheral blood supplied the PBMCs. Broader study findings: Blood shared most expanded thyroid clonotypes above 0.001.

This clonotype occurred a few times. Its antigen is unidentified. V was clipped by 5 bases and J by 6 bases; unmatched bases: 6. There are 14 residues in the CDR3. The germline CDR1 and CDR2 sequences are SGHDN and FVKESK. Sequencing was performed on blood. J is TRBJ2-2 and V is TRBV14, with 7 positions matching TRBD2. This TCR derives from a woman between 18 and 29 years old with Graves' hyperthyroidism. Here the CDR3 reads CASSGGRWAGELFF. The DNA for the CDR3 is TGTGCCAGCAGCGGCGGGAGATGGGCCGGGGAGCTGTTTTTT.